A single sample is the source of the 14 T cell receptor beta chains below, sequenced in a study of response to subunit inactivated influenza vaccine. TCRdb ran MiXCR on the RT-PCR reads and lists one entry per CDR3 protein. This table holds around 750,000 distinct CDR3 sequences, 21% found once. Here the sequenced sample was PBMCs from blood, taken around 5 days after vaccination. The origin of the receptors is a man aged 50 to 59 who received an inactivated influenza vaccine.

The sample holds a few counts of this clonotype. The chain has TRBV2 and TRBJ1-2, with TRBD1 matching 8 bases. Unmatched junction bases numbered 14, after V lost 4 bases and J lost 4 bases. CDR1 and CDR2 (germline): SNHLY, FYNNEI. There are 17 residues in the CDR3. CDR3 sequence reads: CASSVAGQGFWGYGYTF. In DNA, the CDR3 is TGTGCCAGCAGTGTCGCAGGACAGGGATTTTGGGGCTATGGCTACACCTTC.

As DNA, the CDR3 is TGTGCCACCAGGAAACCGGGACAGGGTGGCAATGAGCAGTTCTTC. Translated: CATRKPGQGGNEQFF. The chain couples TRBV15 to TRBJ2-1; 9 bases match TRBD1. J gave up 6 bases and V 6 bases, and 9 bases lay outside the gene matches. The CDR3 covers 15 residues. CDR1 and CDR2 (germline): LNHNV, YYDKDF (reference sequence).

DNA for the CDR3: TGTGCCAGCAGTGAAAGGTTGTTCCACACTGAAGCTTTCTTT. It encodes CASSERLFHTEAFF. The chain recombines TRBV6-1 with TRBJ1-1; no clear D gene. Germline CDR1 is MNHNS and CDR2 is SASEGT. This CDR3 region has 14 residues. The ends were cut back, 2 bases at V and 3 bases at J, with 10 bases in the middle.

This chain joins TRBV20-1 and TRBJ2-7; the D gene could be TRBD1 or TRBD2 (5 bases each). Per the germline V gene, CDR1 is DFQATT and CDR2 is SNEGSKA (reference sequence). The CDR3 totals 13 residues. With 5 bases removed from V and 1 base from J, the gap between germline ends came to 12 bases. The CDR3 reads CSASGWGSYEQYF. The CDR3 DNA reads as TGCAGTGCTTCAGGCTGGGGGTCCTACGAGCAGTACTTC.

The chain links TRBV19 to TRBJ2-7, with 8 bases aligning to TRBD1. The junction had 11 bases not matched to a gene; V was cut back by 5 bases and J by 5 bases. Germline CDR1 LNHDA, CDR2 SQIVND (reference sequence). The CDR3 has 15 amino acids. CDR3 sequence reads: CASSLGQGNLHEQYF. The CDR3 nucleotides read TGTGCCAGTAGTTTAGGACAGGGTAACCTTCACGAGCAGTACTTC.

This chain connects TRBV5-6 to TRBJ2-1; 7 positions agree with TRBD2. The V segment lost 6 bases and the J segment 0 bases; nucleotides outside the gene matches: 24. The CDR3 contains 21 residues. CDR1 is SGHDT, CDR2 YYEEEE, per germline. CDR3 sequence: CASKKKSRQILAESSYNEQFF. In nucleotides, the CDR3 is TGTGCCAGCAAAAAAAAATCTAGGCAGATCCTAGCGGAGAGCTCCTACAATGAGCAGTTCTTC.

The rearrangement links TRBV5-1 to TRBJ1-1; tentatively, D is TRBD1 (5 bases). The CDR3 runs to 14 residues. Germline V gene data show CDR1 as SGHRS and CDR2 as YFSETQ. Trimming stripped 1 base from V and 1 base from J, with 8 bases between. This CDR3 reads CASSLIQANTEAFF. The DNA of the CDR3 is TGCGCCAGCAGCTTGATACAGGCGAACACTGAAGCTTTCTTT.

V usage is TRBV6-1 and J usage is TRBJ2-3; 7 bases are shared with TRBD1. Germline-derived CDR1 and CDR2 are MNHNS and SASEGT. V trimming: 6 bases; J trimming: 3 bases; junction bases outside the gene matches: 12. The CDR3 is made up of 16 amino acids. DNA of the CDR3: TGTGCCAGCAGCCATCCTCTGATGACAGGGACAGATACGCAGTATTTT. This gives the protein CASSHPLMTGTDTQYF.

The table lists this clonotype with a few counts. In DNA form, the CDR3 reads TGTGCCAGCAGTTACTCGGGTGGTACGGAGTCTTCCTACGAGCAGTACTTC. Its protein is CASSYSGGTESSYEQYF. J is TRBJ2-7 and V is TRBV6-5; no clear D gene. The CDR3 sequence is 17 residues long. Trimming left V 0 bases short and J 1 base short, with 16 bases between. Per the germline V gene, CDR1 is MNHEY and CDR2 is SVGAGI.

This clonotype was detected only a few times. The rearrangement links TRBV14 to TRBJ2-1; 8 positions match TRBD2. This CDR3 has 14 amino acids. The V gene's germline CDR1 is SGHDN and CDR2 FVKESK. The V segment lost 1 base and the J segment 7 bases; nucleotides outside the gene matches: 3. Written as DNA, the CDR3 is TGTGCCAGCAGCCAAGGACTAGCGCTTAATGAGCAGTTCTTC. This codes for CASSQGLALNEQFF.

This clonotype was seen ten or more times. V gene TRBV20-1 combines with J gene TRBJ2-2; tentatively, D is TRBD2 (6 bases). The CDR3 length is 15 residues. Germline V gives CDR1 DFQATT, CDR2 SNEGSKA (reference sequence). V was trimmed by 3 bases and J by 2 bases, leaving 13 bases between them. Here the CDR3 reads CSASRGGLNTGELFF. CDR3 nucleotide sequence: TGCAGTGCTAGTCGCGGAGGGCTTAACACCGGGGAGCTGTTTTTT.

This rearrangement joins TRBV20-1 to TRBJ1-1; D remains unclear. Trimming took off 2 bases at V and 1 base at J, with 11 bases between the two ends. Germline loops: CDR1 DFQATT, CDR2 SNEGSKA (reference sequence). The CDR3 spans 14 residues. CDR3 sequence reads: CSARRVLRNTEAFF. The CDR3 coding sequence is TGCAGTGCTAGAAGGGTCCTAAGGAACACTGAAGCTTTCTTT.

V and J are TRBV11-3 and TRBJ1-1; 9 nucleotides align to TRBD1. The CDR3 sequence is 16 residues long. Germline lookup yields CDR1 SGHNT and CDR2 YENEEA. Trimming cost V 4 bases and J 5 bases; bases outside gene matches: 11. DNA for the CDR3: TGTGCCAGCAGCTCGACCACCGGGACAGGGAATACTGAAGCTTTCTTT. Translated, it gives CASSSTTGTGNTEAFF.

This clonotype was counted a few times. This chain joins TRBV7-8 and TRBJ1-5; perhaps TRBD1 as D (5 bases). The V gene lost 5 bases and the J gene lost 6 bases, with 11 bases spanning the gap. CDR1 is SGHVS, CDR2 FQNEAQ, per germline. The CDR3 is made up of 13 amino acids. The CDR3 region is CASSQGYGQPQHF. The CDR3 coding sequence is TGTGCCAGCAGCCAGGGATACGGTCAGCCCCAGCATTTT.